Listed here are 32 T cell receptor beta chains from one sample, sequenced in a study of response to subunit inactivated influenza vaccine (dated by TCRdb to the late 2010s). Library preparation was by RT-PCR. Instrument used: Illumina HiSeq 2500. The raw public reads went through TCRdb reprocessing: fastp at Q25, MiXCR clone calling, in-frame beta chains kept. Here each entry gathers all rows of one CDR3 protein and keeps the most common genes and DNA. A total of roughly 170,000 distinct CDR3 sequences appear in this sample, about a tenth of them only once. The ten largest clones add up to roughly 11% of the sample. Specimen: non-naive T cells sorted from PBMCs, collected on the day of vaccination. What the cell subset or site label conveys for this sample: memory T cell fraction. These receptors came from a man between 45 and 60 years old who received an inactivated influenza vaccine. Donor details come from another sample of the same person, matched by shared clones.

This clonotype has just a few counts. This chain links TRBV20-1 with TRBJ1-2; 7 bases map to TRBD1. V lost 3 bases, J lost 8 bases, and 12 bases stayed unmatched. The CDR3 has 14 amino acids. The germline V gene encodes CDR1 DFQATT and CDR2 SNEGSKA (reference sequence). CDR3 in amino acids: CSASRWDSPQGYTF. DNA for the CDR3: TGCAGTGCTAGTCGCTGGGACAGCCCCCAGGGCTACACCTTC.

This clonotype was found a few times. The chain is built from TRBV4-2 and TRBJ2-3; 10 nucleotides agree with TRBD1. From germline, CDR1 is LGHNA and CDR2 YNFKEQ. The CDR3 sequence is 17 residues long. J was trimmed by 2 bases and V by 0 bases; bases with no gene match: 5. The CDR3, as DNA: TGTGCCAGCAGCCAAGAGGTCGGGACAGGGGCCACAGATACGCAGTATTTT. Amino acids: CASSQEVGTGATDTQYF.

A few counts support this clonotype. This chain links TRBV7-9 with TRBJ1-5; D gene uncertain. CDR1 is SEHNR and CDR2 is FQNEAQ in the germline V gene (reference sequence). The CDR3 is 14 residues long. Trimming took 5 bases from V and 4 from J, leaving 12 bases between them. The chain's CDR3 is CASSQYDGNQPQHF. CDR3 DNA sequence: TGTGCCAGCAGCCAATATGATGGGAATCAGCCCCAGCATTTT.

V and J are TRBV7-9 and TRBJ1-4, with D uncertain. The CDR3 totals 14 residues. V lost 2 bases and J lost 8, with 12 bases in between. The germline V gene encodes CDR1 SEHNR and CDR2 FQNEAQ (reference sequence). The CDR3 DNA is TGTGCCAGCAGCTTACTATCGGCGGGGGAAAAACTGTTTTTT. Its translation is CASSLLSAGEKLFF.

This chain uses TRBV14 with TRBJ1-6, with D uncertain. Trimming took 1 base from V and 5 from J, leaving 12 bases between them. From germline, CDR1 is SGHDN and CDR2 FVKESK. The CDR3 has 16 amino acids. CDR3 sequence: CASSQARPENNSPLHF. In DNA, the CDR3 is TGTGCCAGCAGCCAAGCACGGCCCGAGAATAATTCACCCCTCCACTTT.

This clonotype showed up many times. The rearrangement joins TRBV12-5 to TRBJ1-1; 7 bases fit TRBD1. V gave up 5 bases and J gave up 1 base; unmatched junction bases: 10. Per germline, CDR1 LGHNT and CDR2 FRNRAP. The CDR3 runs to 16 residues. CDR3 nucleotide sequence: TGTGCTAGTGGTAACCGCAGGACAGGAGCGAACACTGAAGCTTTCTTT. It encodes CASGNRRTGANTEAFF.

This clonotype has at least ten counts. This chain uses TRBV6-2 or TRBV6-3 with TRBJ2-2, with a weak D call TRBD2 (6 bases). The CDR3 contains 15 residues. Germline assignment: CDR1 MNHEY and CDR2 SVGEGT. The ends were cut back, 5 bases at V and 9 bases at J, with 19 bases in the middle. As DNA, the CDR3 is TGTGCCAGCAGTCCCACTAGCCCCGAAGCCAGGGAGCTGTTTTTT. Encoded protein: CASSPTSPEARELFF.

This clonotype was seen at least ten times. J is TRBJ1-1 and V is TRBV20-1; TRBD1 agrees at 7 bases. This CDR3 has 15 amino acids. Germline V lookup: CDR1 DFQATT, CDR2 SNEGSKA (reference sequence). The junction had 8 bases not matched to a gene; V was cut back by 0 bases and J by 4 bases. The CDR3 DNA is TGCAGTGCTAGAGAGACAGGGAGGGTTGGCACTGAAGCTTTCTTT. Residues: CSARETGRVGTEAFF.

This clonotype has only a few counts. The chain uses TRBV5-1 and TRBJ2-7, with TRBD2 as a possible D gene (6 bases). CDR1 SGHRS and CDR2 YFSETQ come from the germline V gene. This CDR3 is 14 amino acids long. V was clipped by 2 bases and J by 3 bases, with 12 bases between them. The DNA for the CDR3 is TGCGCCAGCAGCTTTGGAGGGAGTGGCTACGAGCAGTACTTC. The encoded protein is CASSFGGSGYEQYF.

The chain carries TRBV27 and TRBJ2-7; D is ambiguous. The CDR3 runs to 12 residues. Germline-derived CDR1 and CDR2 are MNHEY and SMNVEV (reference sequence). V was clipped by 4 bases and J by 9 bases, with 13 bases between them. CDR3 sequence reads: CASSSIPGRQYF. In nucleotides, the CDR3 is TGTGCCAGCAGTTCAATACCTGGCAGGCAGTACTTC.

A word on this clonotype: One end of the junction does not line up with germline, which may come from a read error. This chain links TRBV14 with TRBJ2-1; TRBD2 aligns across 13 bases. The CDR3 contains 16 residues. Germline V lookup: CDR1 SGHDN, CDR2 FVKESK. The CDR3 DNA sequence: TGTGTCAGCAGCCAATTAACGGGACTAGCGGGGACCGCGCAGTCCTTC. Its protein is CVSSQLTGLAGTAQSF.

The chain carries TRBV10-3 and TRBJ2-5; 10 bases line up with TRBD2. J gave up 2 bases and V 8 bases, and 5 bases lay outside the gene matches. CDR1 is ENHRY and CDR2 is SYGVKD in the germline V gene. The CDR3 covers 14 residues. This CDR3 is CAIALAGRQETQYF. CDR3 sequence (DNA): TGTGCCATCGCACTAGCGGGGAGACAAGAGACCCAGTACTTC.

This clonotype was detected only a few times. The CDR3 loop reads CASSDVYTYANTGELFF. CDR3 bases: TGTGCCAGCAGCGACGTGTACACCTACGCGAACACCGGGGAGCTGTTTTTT. The V call is TRBV6-2 or TRBV6-3, the J call TRBJ2-2; D gene unclear. This CDR3 has 17 residues. Germline lookup yields CDR1 MNHEY and CDR2 SVGEGT. Trimming pared 6 bases from V and 0 bases from J, leaving 17 bases between.

This clonotype was detected ten times or more. The chain joins TRBV12-3 or TRBV12-4 to TRBJ2-1; D perhaps matches TRBD1 (6 bases). The CDR3 runs to 11 residues. V was trimmed by 6 bases and J by 8 bases, leaving 8 bases between them. The CDR3 bases are TGTGCCAGCAGAACAGGGTATGAGCAGTTCTTC. Amino acid sequence: CASRTGYEQFF.

The V call is TRBV6-1, the J call TRBJ2-1; 7 positions match TRBD2. CDR1 MNHNS and CDR2 SASEGT come from the germline V gene. The CDR3 covers 14 residues. The trim removed 8 bases at V and 2 bases at J, leaving 6 bases unmatched. The CDR3 loop is CASSEAGTYNEQFF. The CDR3 nucleotides are TGTGCCAGCTCAGAAGCGGGAACCTACAATGAGCAGTTCTTC.

This clonotype occurred many times. V usage is TRBV15 and J usage is TRBJ2-7, with D possibly being TRBD1 or TRBD2 (6 bases each). Trimming cost V 5 bases and J 7 bases, with 21 bases left between them. Per germline, CDR1 LNHNV and CDR2 YYDKDF (reference sequence). CDR3 length: 15 amino acids. The CDR3 DNA sequence: TGTGCCACCAGCCGAGGGCGGGGAGGAGGGGGTGAGCAGTACTTC. As protein: CATSRGRGGGGEQYF.

The chain joins TRBV7-9 to TRBJ2-3, with TRBD2 matching 9 bases. Trimming removed 1 base from V and 6 bases from J; junction bases left unmatched: 5. The germline gives CDR1 SEHNR, CDR2 FQNEAQ (reference sequence). This CDR3 region has 15 residues. The CDR3 bases are TGTGCCAGCAGCTTAGTGCTTAGCGGGAGTGATACGCAGTATTTT. Translating it yields CASSLVLSGSDTQYF.

This clonotype was detected ten times or more. CDR3 nucleotides: TGTGCCAGCAGTGAGCGAGCAACTAATGAAAAACTGTTTTTT. Protein product: CASSERATNEKLFF. The rearrangement uses TRBV6-1 and TRBJ1-4; D remains unclear. Germline V gene sequence: CDR1 MNHNS, CDR2 SASEGT. Trimming took 3 bases from V and 0 from J, leaving 5 bases between them. The CDR3 is 14 amino acids.

This clonotype showed up just a few times. The chain combines TRBV6-2 or TRBV6-3 with TRBJ1-6; 8 nucleotides align to TRBD1. V lost 2 bases to trimming and J lost 8 bases; unmatched junction nucleotides: 8. The CDR3 loop spans 16 amino acids. Germline V CDR1 and CDR2: MNHEY, SVGEGT. CDR3 protein: CASSYPPTGVDSPLHF. CDR3 DNA: TGTGCCAGCAGTTACCCGCCGACAGGGGTTGATTCACCCCTCCACTTT.

This clonotype has just a few counts. This chain joins TRBV6-2 or TRBV6-3 and TRBJ2-2; the D is unclear. CDR1 and CDR2 (germline): MNHEY, SVGEGT. This CDR3 is 16 amino acids long. V lost 4 bases to trimming and J lost 1 base, with 13 bases between them. CDR3 region: CASSSSLNLNTGELFF. DNA of the CDR3: TGTGCCAGCAGTTCCTCCTTAAACCTGAACACCGGGGAGCTGTTTTTT.

The chain uses TRBV6-1 and TRBJ2-1, with TRBD2 identical over 14 bases. The junction had 5 bases not matched to a gene; V was cut back by 6 bases and J by 7 bases. The CDR3 length is 15 residues. Germline values: CDR1 MNHNS, CDR2 SASEGT. Here the CDR3 reads CASSRLAGGRNEQFF. DNA for the CDR3: TGTGCCAGCAGCAGACTAGCGGGGGGGCGGAATGAGCAGTTCTTC.

The genes are TRBV7-8 and TRBJ2-5; D is tentatively TRBD1 or TRBD2 (6 bases each). V lost 2 bases to trimming and J lost 4 bases, with 14 bases between them. Germline V lookup: CDR1 SGHVS, CDR2 FQNEAQ. The CDR3 loop spans 15 amino acids. CDR3 loop: CASSLSQGRRETQYF. As DNA, the CDR3 is TGTGCCAGCAGCTTATCTCAGGGGAGGAGAGAGACCCAGTACTTC. The complete variable domain, with remaining parts taken from reference TRBV7-8 and TRBJ2-5, reads GAGVSQSPRYKVAKRGQDVALRCDPISGHVSLFWYQQALGQGPEFLTYFQNEAQLDKSGLPSDRFFAERPEGSVSTLKIQRTQQEDSAVYLCASSLSQGRRETQYFGPGTRLLVL.

The CDR3 DNA follows: TGTGCCAGCACTTGGGACAGGCAGAATCAGCCCCAGCATTTT. Residues: CASTWDRQNQPQHF. The V gene is TRBV28, the J gene TRBJ1-5, with 8 bases aligning to TRBD1. This CDR3 contains 14 residues. CDR1 MDHEN and CDR2 SYDVKM come from the germline V gene. J was trimmed by 4 bases and V by 7 bases; bases with no gene match: 6.

The J gene is TRBJ2-2, the V gene TRBV5-1; 7 bases are shared with TRBD1. Looked up from germline, CDR1 is SGHRS and CDR2 is YFSETQ. The CDR3 covers 16 residues. V trimming: 0 bases; J trimming: 1 base; junction bases outside the gene matches: 3. This CDR3 is CASSLDWTGNTGELFF. The CDR3 DNA is TGCGCCAGCAGCTTGGATTGGACAGGGAACACCGGGGAGCTGTTTTTT.

V gene TRBV7-2 combines with J gene TRBJ2-5; D may correspond to TRBD1 or TRBD2 (7 bases each). The CDR3 has 16 amino acids. CDR1 SGHTA and CDR2 FQGNSA come from the germline V gene. Between the trimmed V and J ends, which lost 3 bases and 5 bases, there was a span of 19 bases. CDR3 DNA sequence: TGTGCCAGCAGCTTCTACAGGGGAGGGTCCGTGGAGACCCAGTACTTC. The encoded protein is CASSFYRGGSVETQYF.

This clonotype occurred a few times. The chain carries TRBV5-6 and TRBJ1-4, with D possibly TRBD1 on 5 matching bases. The V gene lost 5 bases and the J gene lost 8 bases, with 13 bases spanning the gap. Germline lookup yields CDR1 SGHDT and CDR2 YYEEEE. The CDR3 extends over 13 amino acids. As DNA, the CDR3 is TGTGCCAGCAGTAAGCAACGACAGGAAAAACTGTTTTTT. Encoded protein: CASSKQRQEKLFF.

V gene TRBV7-2 combines with J gene TRBJ2-1; a weak D match, TRBD1 (5 bases). Germline V gene data show CDR1 as SGHTA and CDR2 as FQGNSA. The CDR3 contains 14 residues. V was trimmed by 0 bases and J by 10 bases, leaving 13 bases between them. CDR3 nucleotide sequence: TGTGCCAGCAGCTTAGCGCCAGGGTTTCGGGAGCAGTTCTTC. Translated, it gives CASSLAPGFREQFF.

The chain recombines TRBV6-4 with TRBJ2-1, with D unresolved. CDR3 length: 15 amino acids. V shed 3 bases and J shed 0 bases, with 9 bases lying between them. Germline V lookup: CDR1 MRHNA, CDR2 SNTAGT. The CDR3 here is CASSERLSSYNEQFF. The CDR3 DNA is TGTGCCAGCAGTGAGCGGTTAAGCTCCTACAATGAGCAGTTCTTC.

The chain combines TRBV11-3 with TRBJ2-2; possibly TRBD2 for D (6 bases). Germline CDR1 reads SGHNT; CDR2 reads YENEEA. The CDR3 is 14 amino acids. V lost 5 bases and J lost 3, with 10 bases in between. The CDR3 loop reads CASSRDFYTGELFF. CDR3 coding DNA: TGTGCCAGCAGCCGGGACTTTTACACCGGGGAGCTGTTTTTT.

This clonotype occurred a few times. V is TRBV11-1 and J is TRBJ1-3; D is uncertain. Germline assignment: CDR1 SGHAT and CDR2 FQDESV (reference sequence). Trimming stripped 1 base from V and 0 bases from J, with 16 bases between. The CDR3 is made up of 18 amino acids. The CDR3 DNA reads TGTGCCAGCAGCTTAGAGGTTTTACGCGGCGCCTCTGGAAACACCATATATTTT. Translated: CASSLEVLRGASGNTIYF.

The rearrangement links TRBV5-4 to TRBJ2-7; the match to TRBD2 covers 7 bases. The germline CDR1 and CDR2 sequences are SGHNT and YYREEE (reference sequence). V dropped 0 bases and J dropped 2; count of bases not matched to a gene: 5. The CDR3 extends over 15 amino acids. Written as DNA, the CDR3 is TGTGCCAGCAGCTTGGCCGGGGGGACCGCCTACGAGCAGTACTTC. Translating gives CASSLAGGTAYEQYF.

The chain has TRBV14 and TRBJ2-1, with TRBD2 matching 9 bases. CDR1 is SGHDN and CDR2 is FVKESK in the germline V gene. The CDR3 spans 15 residues. Trimming removed 2 bases from V and 9 bases from J; junction bases left unmatched: 8. CDR3 coding DNA: TGTGCCAGCAGCCAATTGGCGGGGGGGCGGAGTGAGCAGTTCTTC. Translation: CASSQLAGGRSEQFF.